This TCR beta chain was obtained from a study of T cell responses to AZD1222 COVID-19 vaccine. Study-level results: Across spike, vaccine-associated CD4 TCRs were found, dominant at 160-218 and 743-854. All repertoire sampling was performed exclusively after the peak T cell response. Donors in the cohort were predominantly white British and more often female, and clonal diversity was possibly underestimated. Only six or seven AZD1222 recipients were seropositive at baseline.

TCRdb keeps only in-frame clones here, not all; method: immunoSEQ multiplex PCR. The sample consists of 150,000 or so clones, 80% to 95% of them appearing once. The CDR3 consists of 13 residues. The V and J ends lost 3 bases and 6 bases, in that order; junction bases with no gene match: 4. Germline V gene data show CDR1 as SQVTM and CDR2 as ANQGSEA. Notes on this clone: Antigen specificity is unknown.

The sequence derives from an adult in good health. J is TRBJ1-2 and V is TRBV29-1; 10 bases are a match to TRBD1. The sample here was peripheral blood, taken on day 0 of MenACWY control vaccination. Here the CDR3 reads CSVEGTGDDGYTF. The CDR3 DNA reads TGCAGCGTTGAGGGGACAGGGGATGATGGCTACACCTTC.